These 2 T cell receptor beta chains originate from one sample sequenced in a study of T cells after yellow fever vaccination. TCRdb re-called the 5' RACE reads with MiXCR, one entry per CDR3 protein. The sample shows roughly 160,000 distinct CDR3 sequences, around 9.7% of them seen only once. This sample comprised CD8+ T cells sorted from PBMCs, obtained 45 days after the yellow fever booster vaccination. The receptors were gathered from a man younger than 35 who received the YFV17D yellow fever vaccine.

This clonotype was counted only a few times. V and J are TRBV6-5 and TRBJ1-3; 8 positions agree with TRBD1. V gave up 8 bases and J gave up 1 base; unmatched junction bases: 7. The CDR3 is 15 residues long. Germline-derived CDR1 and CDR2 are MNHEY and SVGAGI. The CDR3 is CASSPTGGSGNTIYF. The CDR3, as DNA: TGTGCCAGCTCACCAACAGGGGGTTCTGGAAACACCATATATTTT.

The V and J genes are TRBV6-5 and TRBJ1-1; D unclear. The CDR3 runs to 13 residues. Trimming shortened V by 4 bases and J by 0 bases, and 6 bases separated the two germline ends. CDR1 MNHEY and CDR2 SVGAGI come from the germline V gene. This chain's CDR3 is CASSWSVNTEAFF. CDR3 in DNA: TGTGCCAGCAGTTGGTCCGTGAACACTGAAGCTTTCTTT.